This T cell receptor (beta chain) appears in the sequencing data of a study of PD-L1 blockade in urothelial cancer. Study as a whole: Males with urothelial cancer arising in the bladder constituted about 85% of the roughly 30 patients.

Documented time point: peripheral blood 6 weeks after treatment start. Trimming removed 7 bases from V and 6 bases from J, with 16 bases in between. Germline V gene lookup returns CDR1 SGHRS and CDR2 YFSETQ. This CDR3 is 13 amino acids long. The protocol was immunoSEQ multiplex PCR, while the TCRdb copy is restricted to in-frame clones and leaves out a portion. The sample has under 85,000 clones, less than 95% seen once. The sequence was collected from a woman older than 75 with urothelial cancer. This sample comprised PBMCs, obtained around atezolizumab (anti-PD-L1) treatment. The gene calls are TRBV5-1 and TRBJ1-1; D remains unclear. DNA of the CDR3: TGCGCCAGCGAGGGATCCGGTAGGGCTGAAGCTTTCTTT. Protein sequence: CASEGSGRAEAFF.